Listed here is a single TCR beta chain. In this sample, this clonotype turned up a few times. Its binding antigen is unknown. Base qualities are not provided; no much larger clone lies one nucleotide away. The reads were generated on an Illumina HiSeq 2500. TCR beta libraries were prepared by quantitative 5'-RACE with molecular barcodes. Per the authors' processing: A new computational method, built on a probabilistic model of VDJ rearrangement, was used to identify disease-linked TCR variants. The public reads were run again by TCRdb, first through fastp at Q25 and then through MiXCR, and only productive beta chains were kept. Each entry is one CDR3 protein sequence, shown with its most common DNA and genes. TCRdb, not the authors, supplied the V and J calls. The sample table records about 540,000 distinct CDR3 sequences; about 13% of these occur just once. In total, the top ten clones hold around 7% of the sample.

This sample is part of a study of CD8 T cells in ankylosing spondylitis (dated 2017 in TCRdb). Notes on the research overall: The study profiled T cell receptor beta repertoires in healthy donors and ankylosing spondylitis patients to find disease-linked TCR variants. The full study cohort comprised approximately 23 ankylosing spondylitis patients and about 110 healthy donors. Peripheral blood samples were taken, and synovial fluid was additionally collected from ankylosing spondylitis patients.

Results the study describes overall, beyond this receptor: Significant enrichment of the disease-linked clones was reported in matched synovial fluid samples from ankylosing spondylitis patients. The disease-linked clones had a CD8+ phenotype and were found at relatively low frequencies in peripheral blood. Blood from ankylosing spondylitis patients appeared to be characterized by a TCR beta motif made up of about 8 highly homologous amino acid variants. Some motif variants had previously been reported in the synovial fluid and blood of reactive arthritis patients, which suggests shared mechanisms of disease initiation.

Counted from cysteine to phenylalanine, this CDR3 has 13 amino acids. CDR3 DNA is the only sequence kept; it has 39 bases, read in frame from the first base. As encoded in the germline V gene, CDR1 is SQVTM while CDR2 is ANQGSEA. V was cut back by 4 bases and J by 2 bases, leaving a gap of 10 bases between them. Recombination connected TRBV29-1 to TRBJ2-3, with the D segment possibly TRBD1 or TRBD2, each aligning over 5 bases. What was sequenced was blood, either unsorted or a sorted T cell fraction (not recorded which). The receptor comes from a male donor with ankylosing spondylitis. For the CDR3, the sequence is CSVGGFFTDTQYF. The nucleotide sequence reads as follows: TGCAGCGTTGGGGGGTTTTTCACAGATACGCAGTATTTT.